These 5 T cell receptor beta chains came from one sample sequenced in a study of shared clonotypes between healthy human individuals. This table comes from immunoSEQ multiplex PCR, and its TCRdb copy is limited to in-frame clones, with some not included. Seen here are some 500,000 clones, about 96% observed once, and the top ten hold 0.055% to 0.075%. Sample: naive CD4+ T cells sorted from blood. Specified subset: CD45RA+ positively selected. Receptors were obtained from a woman aged 25 to 45 in good health.

V and J are TRBV5-1 and TRBJ1-2, with TRBD1 identical over 10 bases. With 0 bases clipped from V and 5 bases from J, the junction kept 4 bases outside the gene matches. The germline V gene has CDR1 SGHRS and CDR2 YFSETQ. The CDR3 has 15 residues. Here the CDR3 DNA reads TGCGCCAGCAGCTTGGCGGGACAGGGGAAATATGGCTACACCTTC. This translates into CASSLAGQGKYGYTF.

The V and J genes are TRBV5-1 and TRBJ1-5, with TRBD1 as a possible D gene (6 bases). V was cut by 1 base and J by 6 bases, with 11 bases left in between. This CDR3 spans 14 amino acids. Looked up from germline, CDR1 is SGHRS and CDR2 is YFSETQ. This chain's CDR3 is CASSLQGLGQPQHF. CDR3 in DNA: TGCGCCAGCAGCTTGCAGGGGCTAGGTCAGCCCCAGCATTTT.

CDR3 residues: CASRGTGSHEKLFF. The CDR3 bases are TGTGCCAGCAGGGGGACAGGGTCGCATGAAAAACTGTTTTTT. The chain couples TRBV6-6 to TRBJ1-4; TRBD1 aligns across 9 bases. The CDR3 runs to 14 residues. V shed 6 bases and J 6 bases; nucleotides not matched to a gene: 5. Germline-derived CDR1 and CDR2 are MNHNY and SVGAGI (reference sequence).

This clone was seen once. The chain uses TRBV5-1 and TRBJ1-4; 9 positions agree with TRBD1. Germline CDR1 is SGHRS and CDR2 is YFSETQ. Unmatched junction bases numbered 14, after V lost 4 bases and J lost 4 bases. CDR3 length: 18 amino acids. As DNA, the CDR3 is TGCGCCAGCAGCCCCGGAGGGGACAGGGCTGTCGGTAATGAAAAACTGTTTTTT. This codes for CASSPGGDRAVGNEKLFF.

The rearrangement joins TRBV7-2 to TRBJ2-1; 11 bases align to TRBD2. The CDR3 covers 16 residues. V trimming: 4 bases; J trimming: 6 bases; junction bases outside the gene matches: 8. Per the germline V gene, CDR1 is SGHTA and CDR2 is FQGNSA. The CDR3 DNA reads TGTGCCAGCAGCTCAAAAAGACTAGCGGGGAGCAATGAGCAGTTCTTC. Amino acids: CASSSKRLAGSNEQFF.